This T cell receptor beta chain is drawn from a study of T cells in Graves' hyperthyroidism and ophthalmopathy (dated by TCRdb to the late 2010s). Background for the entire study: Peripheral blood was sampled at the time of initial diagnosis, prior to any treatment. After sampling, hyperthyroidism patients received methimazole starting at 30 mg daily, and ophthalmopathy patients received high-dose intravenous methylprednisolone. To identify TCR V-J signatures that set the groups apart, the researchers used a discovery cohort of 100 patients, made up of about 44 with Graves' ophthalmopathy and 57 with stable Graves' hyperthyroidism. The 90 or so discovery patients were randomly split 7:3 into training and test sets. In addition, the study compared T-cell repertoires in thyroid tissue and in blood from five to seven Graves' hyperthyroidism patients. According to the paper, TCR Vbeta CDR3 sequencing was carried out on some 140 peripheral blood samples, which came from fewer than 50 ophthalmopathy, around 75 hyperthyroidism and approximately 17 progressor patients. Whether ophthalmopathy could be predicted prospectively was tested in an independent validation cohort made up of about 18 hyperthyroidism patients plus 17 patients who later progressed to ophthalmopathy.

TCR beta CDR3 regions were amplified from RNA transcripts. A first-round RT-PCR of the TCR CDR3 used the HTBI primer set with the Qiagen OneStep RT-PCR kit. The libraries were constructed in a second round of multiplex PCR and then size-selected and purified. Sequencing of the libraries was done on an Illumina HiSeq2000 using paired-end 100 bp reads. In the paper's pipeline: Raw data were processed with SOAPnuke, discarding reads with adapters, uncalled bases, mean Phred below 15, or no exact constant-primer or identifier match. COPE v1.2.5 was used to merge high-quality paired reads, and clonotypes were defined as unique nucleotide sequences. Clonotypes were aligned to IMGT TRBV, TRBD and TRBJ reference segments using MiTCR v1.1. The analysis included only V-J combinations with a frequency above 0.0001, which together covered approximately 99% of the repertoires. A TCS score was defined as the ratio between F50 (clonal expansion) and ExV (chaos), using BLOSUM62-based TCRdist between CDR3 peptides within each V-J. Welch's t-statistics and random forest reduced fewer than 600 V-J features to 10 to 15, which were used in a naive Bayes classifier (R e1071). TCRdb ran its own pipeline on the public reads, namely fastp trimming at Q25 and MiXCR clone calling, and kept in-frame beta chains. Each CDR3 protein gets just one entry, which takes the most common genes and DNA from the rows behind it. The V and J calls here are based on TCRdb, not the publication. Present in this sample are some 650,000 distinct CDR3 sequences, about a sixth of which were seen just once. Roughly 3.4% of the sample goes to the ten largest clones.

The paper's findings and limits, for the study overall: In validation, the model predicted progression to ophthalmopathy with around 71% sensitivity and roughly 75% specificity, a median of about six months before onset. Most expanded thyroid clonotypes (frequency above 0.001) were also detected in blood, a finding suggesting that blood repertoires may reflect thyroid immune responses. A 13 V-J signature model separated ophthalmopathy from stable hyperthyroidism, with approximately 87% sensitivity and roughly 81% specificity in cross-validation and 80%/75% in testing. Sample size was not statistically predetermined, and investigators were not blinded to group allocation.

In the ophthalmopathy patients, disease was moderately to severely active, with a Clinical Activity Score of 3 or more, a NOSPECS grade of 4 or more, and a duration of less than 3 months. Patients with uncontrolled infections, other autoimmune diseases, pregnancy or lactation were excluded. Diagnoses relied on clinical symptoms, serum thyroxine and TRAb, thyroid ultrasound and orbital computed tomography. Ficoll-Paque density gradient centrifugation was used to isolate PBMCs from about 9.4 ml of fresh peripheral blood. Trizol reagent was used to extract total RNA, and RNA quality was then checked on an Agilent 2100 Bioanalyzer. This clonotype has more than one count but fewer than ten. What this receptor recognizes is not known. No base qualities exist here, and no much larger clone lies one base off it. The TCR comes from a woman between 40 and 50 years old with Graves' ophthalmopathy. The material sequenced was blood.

The CDR3 loop reads CASQKSVGPQETQYF. The bases read TGTGCCAGTCAAAAAAGTGTTGGACCGCAAGAGACCCAGTACTTC. The V and J segments used are TRBV19 and TRBJ2-5; the D gene lacks a confident call. The V end loses 8 bases and the J end loses 2 bases, and a stretch of 18 bases separates them. The CDR3, cysteine through phenylalanine, is 15 amino acids long. Kept here is only the CDR3 DNA, which spans 45 bases and is read in frame from base 1. The germline V gene (reference sequence) yields LNHDA for CDR1 and SQIVND for CDR2.